This T cell receptor (beta chain) was identified in a study of blood T cell repertoires in COVID-19. Study summary: Samples representing acute and convalescent COVID-19 were sourced from the United States, Italy and Spain. T cells, B-cell-depleted T cells, or PBMCs supplied cDNA or gDNA.

Per the original data handling: Amplifying reference gene primers gave estimates of nucleated cell counts. Assay: immunoSEQ multiplex PCR; the TCRdb copy retains only in-frame clones and omits some. The DNA gave D and trimming, while V, J and clone size come from that table. The sample contains fewer than 250,000 clones, around 85% of which appear only once. This clonotype was sampled from a woman aged 50 to 60 with acute or convalescent COVID-19. Material: peripheral blood.

CDR3 nucleotide sequence: TGTGCCAGAGACAGGGGGCTCTACGAGCAGTACTTC. Translated, it gives CARDRGLYEQYF. The V call is TRBV6-4, the J call TRBJ2-7; 10 bases are shared with TRBD1. V lost 9 bases and J lost 3; bases outside the gene matches: 2. Germline CDR1 is MRHNA and CDR2 is SNTAGT. CDR3 length: 12 amino acids.